This T cell receptor (beta chain) was captured by sequencing in a study of T cell changes during pregnancy in multiple sclerosis. The V gene's germline CDR1 is GTSNPN and CDR2 SVGIG (reference sequence). J was trimmed by 2 bases and V by 1 base; bases with no gene match: 8. CDR3 size: 16 residues. Only in-frame clones appear in the TCRdb table, and some are missing; sequencing was by immunoSEQ multiplex PCR. The sample consists of around 27,000 clones, under 95% of them appearing once. V usage is TRBV30 and J usage is TRBJ2-3, with 8 bases that match TRBD2. The clonotype comes from a female donor with multiple sclerosis, enrolled in a pregnancy study. The sequencing here drew on CD4+ T cells from peripheral blood mononuclear cells, taken after pregnancy. CDR3: CAWSGSSGGLTDTQYF. CDR3 in DNA: TGTGCCTGGAGTGGATCAAGCGGGGGCCTCACAGATACGCAGTATTTT.